The 6 T cell receptor beta chains reported below all come from one sample, sequenced in a study of blood T cells in healthy people across ages. Primers used in a second PCR of roughly 6 to 12 cycles were a sample-barcoded 5' primer and a J-beta primer mix. One entry per CDR3 protein, called by TCRdb with MiXCR from the 5' RACE reads. The table lists about 1.8 million distinct CDR3 sequences, roughly 50% of them singletons. Material for sequencing was blood. The origin of the receptors is a woman aged 40 to 50 in good health.

This CDR3 reads CASSQDQGGNEQFF. In nucleotides, the CDR3 is TGCGCCAGCAGCCAAGATCAAGGCGGGAATGAGCAGTTCTTC. This chain uses TRBV4-1 with TRBJ2-1, with a tentative D call TRBD2 (5 bases). The CDR3 totals 14 residues. The V end was cut by 0 bases, the J end by 7 bases, with 10 bases between. Germline lookup yields CDR1 MGHRA and CDR2 YSYEKL.

There are a few counts of this clonotype. The V and J genes are TRBV6-6 and TRBJ2-7, with D perhaps matching TRBD1 (5 bases). Germline CDR1 is MNHNY and CDR2 is SVGAGI (reference sequence). Trimming shortened V by 2 bases and J by 3 bases, and 17 bases separated the two germline ends. The CDR3 sequence is 16 residues long. The CDR3 coding sequence is TGTGCCAGCAGTTACGGGGCTAGACGGCTGGTCTACGAGCAGTACTTC. Translating it yields CASSYGARRLVYEQYF.

This chain joins TRBV5-1 and TRBJ2-7; 7 bases line up with TRBD1. The CDR3 length is 15 residues. Per the germline V gene, CDR1 is SGHRS and CDR2 is YFSETQ. The V gene end was trimmed by 4 bases and the J gene end by 1 base; junction bases not matched to a gene: 8. In DNA form, the CDR3 reads TGCGCCAGCAGCGTGGGACAGATGACTTCCTACGAGCAGTACTTC. It specifies CASSVGQMTSYEQYF.

This clonotype occurred a few times. The chain employs TRBV20-1 and TRBJ2-5; the D gene could be TRBD1 or TRBD2 (5 bases each). Germline CDR1 and CDR2: DFQATT and SNEGSKA (reference sequence). The CDR3 extends over 14 amino acids. Trimming left V 0 bases short and J 4 bases short, with 12 bases between. The CDR3 spells CSARDLRGIETQYF. The CDR3 DNA reads as TGCAGTGCTAGAGATCTGAGGGGAATAGAGACCCAGTACTTC.

This clonotype has only a few counts. The J gene is TRBJ2-3, the V gene TRBV5-5; 12 positions agree with TRBD1. CDR1 and CDR2 (germline): SGHKS, YYEKEE (reference sequence). The V and J ends lost 4 bases and 4 bases, in that order; junction bases with no gene match: 10. The CDR3 is 17 amino acids. CDR3: CASSNRAGTGGADTQYF. The CDR3 DNA follows: TGTGCCAGCAGCAATCGGGCCGGGACAGGGGGCGCAGATACGCAGTATTTT.

The rearrangement uses TRBV12-3 or TRBV12-4 and TRBJ2-4, with no clear D. The V and J ends lost 6 bases and 0 bases respectively, with 9 bases between them. The CDR3 extends over 14 amino acids. The CDR3 DNA sequence: TGTGCCAGCAGCCCTCAGAGAGCCAAAAACATTCAGTACTTC. Translated, it gives CASSPQRAKNIQYF.